The TCR beta chain described here comes from a study of CD8 T cells in ankylosing spondylitis. General observations from the study: Prior work had noted some motif variants in reactive arthritis blood and synovial fluid. Within matched ankylosing spondylitis synovial fluid, disease-linked clones were reportedly significantly enriched. Among TCR beta sequences, a motif of roughly 8 highly homologous variants appeared characteristic of ankylosing spondylitis blood.

For TCR beta, libraries came from quantitative 5'-RACE with molecular barcodes. TCRdb reanalysed the 5' RACE reads using MiXCR and keeps one entry per CDR3 protein. The table includes roughly 670,000 distinct CDR3 sequences, roughly 19% detected once. Concerning this clonotype itself: Antigen unknown.

Sequencing was carried out using blood, either unsorted or a sorted T cell fraction (not recorded which). The sequence came from a male donor with ankylosing spondylitis.

CDR3 nucleotide sequence: TGCGCCAGCAGCCAAGACGCGCCAGAGAGCACACAAGAGACCCAGTACTTC. The encoded protein is CASSQDAPESTQETQYF. The rearrangement uses TRBV4-1 and TRBJ2-5; D remains unclear. The CDR3 runs 17 residues. Trimming removed 0 bases from V and 2 bases from J, with 16 bases in between. CDR1 is MGHRA and CDR2 is YSYEKL in the germline V gene.